The sequence of this T cell receptor beta chain was determined in a study of beta chain features in type 1 diabetes. What was sequenced were expressed TCRB transcripts, since all of the isolated RNA had been reverse transcribed. Clones were sequenced by immunoSEQ multiplex PCR, and TCRdb holds only the in-frame ones, with some missing. In the table there are around 160,000 clones, 40% to 60% of which are singletons. Source material: Tregs from blood. The clonotype comes from a man younger than 30 in good health.

Here the CDR3 reads CASSLSMTAYNEQFF. CDR3 DNA sequence: TGTGCCAGCAGTTTATCGATGACAGCCTACAATGAGCAGTTCTTC. This sequence joins TRBV27 and TRBJ2-1; possible D gene TRBD1, 5 bases. The ends were cut back, 0 bases at V and 2 bases at J, with 8 bases in the middle. There are 15 residues in the CDR3. CDR1 and CDR2 from the germline V gene are MNHEY and SMNVEV (reference sequence).